The entry below gives a single TCR beta chain sequence along with its context. Its specificity is not known. In this cohort's terms, stable hyperthyroidism meant no ophthalmopathy by 18 months of follow-up. Recruitment covered hyperthyroidism patients aged 18 to 65 whose new diagnosis was of under 2 months' duration. The data originate from a study of Graves' ophthalmopathy and Graves' hyperthyroidism. About the research overall: Sampling took place at initial diagnosis, with peripheral blood obtained before any treatment.

As the template, RNA transcripts were used to amplify TCR beta CDR3 regions. HTBI primers primed a first-round RT-PCR, and a second-round multiplex PCR followed. TCRdb reprocessed the multiplex PCR reads via MiXCR and lists one record per CDR3 protein. The sample consists of around 400,000 distinct CDR3 sequences, around 21% of them appearing once. Study-wide points: Appearing in blood as well were most expanded thyroid clonotypes above 0.001 frequency.

V lost 6 bases and J lost 2, with 11 bases in between. This CDR3 spans 14 amino acids. The germline CDR1 and CDR2 sequences are MNHNS and SASEGT. Sample: peripheral blood. This TCR came from a woman younger than 35 with stable Graves' hyperthyroidism. The chain couples TRBV6-1 to TRBJ1-5; D perhaps matches TRBD1 (5 bases). The CDR3 spells CASSRQPRNQPQHF. The CDR3 DNA is TGTGCCAGCAGCAGACAGCCCCGCAATCAGCCCCAGCATTTT.